One sample yielded the 16 T cell receptor beta chains listed below, sequenced in a study of PD-1 blockade in classical Hodgkin lymphoma. Measured with immunoSEQ multiplex PCR; TCRdb has only the in-frame clones, and not every one. The sample includes more than 140,000 clones, around four fifths of them seen just once. Each patient experienced a relapse that followed autologous stem cell transplantation, and brentuximab vedotin exposure varied. The sample here was peripheral blood mononuclear cells (PBMCs), taken before the second cycle of nivolumab. The receptors were sampled from a human donor with classical Hodgkin lymphoma.

The CDR3 reads CAISGGLGNTEAFF. Written as DNA, the CDR3 is TGTGCCATCAGTGGAGGCCTTGGGAACACTGAAGCTTTCTTT. The J gene is TRBJ1-1, the V gene TRBV10-3; D is undetermined. The V end lost 4 bases, the J end lost 1 base, and 10 bases lay between the germline ends. Germline-derived CDR1 and CDR2 are ENHRY and SYGVKD. The CDR3 loop spans 14 amino acids.

V is TRBV11-2 and J is TRBJ1-2; 9 bases map to TRBD1. Trimming at V came to 1 base and at J to 4 bases, leaving 4 bases not matched to a gene. Germline assignment: CDR1 SGHAT and CDR2 FQNNGV. The CDR3 has 15 amino acids. DNA for the CDR3: TGTGCCAGCAGCTTAGGTGGGACAGGGAGCTATGGCTACACCTTC. Its protein product is CASSLGGTGSYGYTF. Full variable domain (remainder filled in from reference TRBV11-2 and TRBJ1-2): EAGVAQSPRYKIIEKRQSVAFWCNPISGHATLYWYQQILGQGPKLLIQFQNNGVVDDSQLPKDRFSAERLKGVDSTLKIQPAKLEDSAVYLCASSLGGTGSYGYTFGSGTRLTVV.

This clone was detected a few times. This chain connects TRBV2 to TRBJ2-7, with TRBD1 matching 8 bases. The CDR3 runs 14 residues. V lost 5 bases, J lost 0 bases, and 3 bases stayed unmatched. The germline CDR1 and CDR2 sequences are SNHLY and FYNNEI. The CDR3 DNA reads as TGTGCCAGCAGTTGGGACAGGAGCTCCTACGAGCAGTACTTC. Amino acid sequence: CASSWDRSSYEQYF.

The chain uses TRBV5-1 and TRBJ2-1; D unresolved. The germline gives CDR1 SGHRS, CDR2 YFSETQ. The CDR3 is 14 residues long. The ends were cut back, 3 bases at V and 5 bases at J, with 12 bases in the middle. The CDR3 loop reads CASSWEEPDNEQFF. The CDR3 DNA reads TGCGCCAGCAGCTGGGAAGAGCCTGACAATGAGCAGTTCTTC.

The V gene is TRBV19, the J gene TRBJ2-3; D is tentatively TRBD1 or TRBD2 (5 bases each). The V gene's germline CDR1 is LNHDA and CDR2 SQIVND (reference sequence). V lost 3 bases, J lost 0 bases, and 7 bases lay in between. CDR3 size: 14 residues. DNA of the CDR3: TGTGCCAGTAGTATCGAGGGGAGCACAGATACGCAGTATTTT. It codes for CASSIEGSTDTQYF. Supplemented by reference TRBV19 and TRBJ2-3, the full variable domain reads DGGITQSPKYLFRKEGQNVTLSCEQNLNHDAMYWYRQDPGQGLRLIYYSQIVNDFQKGDIAEGYSVSREKKESFPLTVTSAQKNPTAFYLCASSIEGSTDTQYFGPGTRLTVL.

This clone was observed a few times. The CDR3 region is CASSYTENTEAFF. In nucleotides, the CDR3 is TGTGCCAGCAGCTACACAGAGAACACTGAAGCTTTCTTT. This sequence joins TRBV11-3 and TRBJ1-1; D remains ambiguous. This CDR3 has 13 amino acids. Between the trimmed V and J ends, which lost 4 bases and 1 base, there was a span of 7 bases. Germline V gives CDR1 SGHNT, CDR2 YENEEA.

The chain combines TRBV9 with TRBJ1-4, with 8 bases matching TRBD1. Germline values: CDR1 SGDLS, CDR2 YYNGEE. V shed 3 bases and J 0 bases; nucleotides not matched to a gene: 16. The CDR3 is made up of 20 amino acids. The CDR3 DNA sequence: TGTGCCAGCAGCGGGCATAGATCGACAGGGGTGGAAACAACTAATGAAAAACTGTTTTTT. Encoded protein: CASSGHRSTGVETTNEKLFF. The full variable domain, completed using reference TRBV9 and TRBJ1-4, is DSGVTQTPKHLITATGQRVTLRCSPRSGDLSVYWYQQSLDQGLQFLIQYYNGEERAKGNILERFSAQQFPDLHSELNLSSLELGDSALYFCASSGHRSTGVETTNEKLFFGSGTQLSVL.

This clone has just one count. The chain links TRBV7-2 to TRBJ1-4; D may be TRBD1 (6 bases). Trimming removed 1 base from V and 8 bases from J, with 11 bases in between. The CDR3 consists of 14 residues. Looked up from germline, CDR1 is SGHTA and CDR2 is FQGNSA. This CDR3 reads CASSLVEGVEKLFF. CDR3 coding DNA: TGTGCCAGCAGCTTAGTAGAGGGGGTGGAAAAACTGTTTTTT.

The gene calls are TRBV27 and TRBJ2-5; 8 positions match TRBD1. The CDR3 has 13 residues. The V segment lost 10 bases and the J segment 5 bases; nucleotides outside the gene matches: 9. CDR1 and CDR2 from the germline V gene are MNHEY and SMNVEV (reference sequence). The CDR3 coding sequence is TGTGCCACATCCCAGGGGGCTATGGAGACCCAGTACTTC. Translation: CATSQGAMETQYF.

This rearrangement joins TRBV5-4 to TRBJ1-2; 7 bases are a match to TRBD1. From germline, CDR1 is SGHNT and CDR2 YYREEE (reference sequence). CDR3 length: 14 residues. V dropped 4 bases and J dropped 5; count of bases not matched to a gene: 8. The CDR3: CASSAPTGQYGYTF. The CDR3 DNA reads as TGTGCCAGCAGCGCCCCGACAGGGCAATATGGCTACACCTTC.

V gene TRBV7-2 combines with J gene TRBJ2-7; D gene uncertain. In germline, CDR1 is SGHTA, CDR2 FQGNSA. The CDR3 has 16 amino acids. V lost 1 base, J lost 4 bases, and 17 bases lay in between. The DNA of the CDR3 is TGTGCCAGCAGCTTAGGGGCGCGGAGCTTAATATACGAGCAGTACTTC. Translating gives CASSLGARSLIYEQYF.

The rearrangement uses TRBV29-1 and TRBJ2-7; no clear D. V lost 0 bases, J lost 0 bases, and 6 bases lay in between. The CDR3 runs to 13 residues. The germline CDR1 and CDR2 sequences are SQVTM and ANQGSEA. The CDR3: CSVEDPVSYEQYF. In DNA, the CDR3 is TGCAGCGTTGAAGATCCCGTCTCCTACGAGCAGTACTTC.

The CDR3 bases are TGTGCCAGCAGCTTTGCCGGGACTAGCGGCTACGAGCAGTACTTC. Translating it yields CASSFAGTSGYEQYF. The chain employs TRBV7-2 and TRBJ2-7; 11 bases map to TRBD2. The germline V gene encodes CDR1 SGHTA and CDR2 FQGNSA. V trimming: 3 bases; J trimming: 3 bases; junction bases outside the gene matches: 4. CDR3 length equals 15 residues. Looking up the rest from reference TRBV7-2 and TRBJ2-7 gives the full variable domain: GAGVSQSPSNKVTEKGKDVELRCDPISGHTALYWYRQSLGQGLEFLIYFQGNSAPDKSGLPSDRFSAERTGGSVSTLTIQRTQQEDSAVYLCASSFAGTSGYEQYFGPGTRLTVT.

The sample holds a few counts of this clone. This chain links TRBV6-5 with TRBJ2-7, with D possibly called TRBD1 or TRBD2 (5 bases each). The length of the CDR3 is 15 residues. Germline values: CDR1 MNHEY, CDR2 SVGAGI. Trimming cost V 0 bases and J 3 bases, with 12 bases left between them. Here the CDR3 DNA reads TGTGCCAGCAGTTACTCGAAGGGGAGCAGCTACGAGCAGTACTTC. Its translation is CASSYSKGSSYEQYF.

This clone appeared a few times. The chain recombines TRBV28 with TRBJ2-2; 7 nucleotides match TRBD2. Germline CDR1 and CDR2: MDHEN and SYDVKM. V gave up 10 bases and J gave up 4 bases; unmatched junction bases: 18. This CDR3 comprises 17 residues. The CDR3 coding sequence is TGTGCCATCCCCAGTGGGCGGCGGGAGAGGGTCACCGGGGAGCTGTTTTTT. It translates to CAIPSGRRERVTGELFF.

The J gene is TRBJ2-3, the V gene TRBV4-1, with TRBD2 as a possible D gene (6 bases). Trimming cost V 4 bases and J 1 base, with 12 bases left between them. Germline V CDR1 and CDR2: MGHRA, YSYEKL. The CDR3 consists of 15 residues. This chain's CDR3 is CASSPLWGGTDTQYF. Here the CDR3 DNA reads TGCGCCAGCAGCCCGCTATGGGGGGGCACAGATACGCAGTATTTT.